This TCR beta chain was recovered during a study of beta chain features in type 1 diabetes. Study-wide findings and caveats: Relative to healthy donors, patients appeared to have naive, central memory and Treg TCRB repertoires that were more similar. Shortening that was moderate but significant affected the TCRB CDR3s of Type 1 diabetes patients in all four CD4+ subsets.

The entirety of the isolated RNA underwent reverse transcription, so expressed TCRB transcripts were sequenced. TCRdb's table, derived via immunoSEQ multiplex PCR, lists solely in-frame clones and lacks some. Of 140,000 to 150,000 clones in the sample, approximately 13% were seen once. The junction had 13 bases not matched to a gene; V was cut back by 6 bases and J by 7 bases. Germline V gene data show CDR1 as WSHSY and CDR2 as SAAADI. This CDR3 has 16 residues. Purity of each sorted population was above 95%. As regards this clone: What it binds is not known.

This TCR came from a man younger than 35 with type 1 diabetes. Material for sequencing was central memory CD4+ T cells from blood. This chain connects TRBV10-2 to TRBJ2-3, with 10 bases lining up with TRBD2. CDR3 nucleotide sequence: TGCGCCAGCAGAGATAATAGGCTAGCGGGGGCCCATACGCAGTATTTT. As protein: CASRDNRLAGAHTQYF.